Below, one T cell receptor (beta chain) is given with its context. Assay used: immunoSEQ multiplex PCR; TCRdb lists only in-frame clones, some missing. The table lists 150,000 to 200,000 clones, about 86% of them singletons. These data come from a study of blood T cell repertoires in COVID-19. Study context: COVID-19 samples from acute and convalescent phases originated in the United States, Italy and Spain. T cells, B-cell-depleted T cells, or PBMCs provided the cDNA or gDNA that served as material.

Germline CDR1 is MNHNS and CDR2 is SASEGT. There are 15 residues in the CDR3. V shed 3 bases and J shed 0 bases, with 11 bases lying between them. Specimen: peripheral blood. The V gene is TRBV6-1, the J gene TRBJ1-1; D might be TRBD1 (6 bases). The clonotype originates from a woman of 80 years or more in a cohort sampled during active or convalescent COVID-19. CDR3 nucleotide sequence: TGTGCCAGCAGTGATCAGGGGATATTGAACACTGAAGCTTTCTTT. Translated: CASSDQGILNTEAFF.